This TCR beta chain was profiled in a study of shared clonotypes between healthy human individuals. Study-wide results and limits: Naive subsets tended to show greater estimated richness than memory subsets. What limited the represented genetic and exposure-history diversity was the small number of donors.

Naive CD8 cells lacked CD45RO, underwent positive selection for CCR7 and left out terminally differentiated effector memory CD45RA+ cells. The study drew its donors from healthy HIV-negative adults without recent acute infections or vaccinations. Profiled with immunoSEQ multiplex PCR; TCRdb holds only in-frame clones, not every one. The table includes 2 million or so clones, about 95% detected once. From germline, CDR1 is MDHEN and CDR2 SYDVKM. V shed 1 base, J shed 4 bases, and the junction held 8 bases outside the gene matches. The CDR3 is made up of 17 amino acids. As for this clone: Its antigen remains unidentified.

The V call is TRBV28, the J call TRBJ2-3; 10 bases fit TRBD1. This receptor was identified in a young man in good health. Sequenced: naive CD8+ T cells sorted from blood. CDR3 protein: CASSLYLPGQGSDTQYF. In nucleotides, the CDR3 is TGTGCCAGCAGTTTATACCTCCCGGGACAGGGGTCAGATACGCAGTATTTT.